A single sample is the source of the 16 T cell receptor beta chains below, sequenced in a study of OX40 agonist ivuxolimab in advanced cancers. Only in-frame clones appear in the TCRdb table, and some are missing; sequencing was by immunoSEQ multiplex PCR. The sample has 35,000 to 45,000 clones; about 82% are singletons. Sample: CD4+ or CD8+ T cells sorted from blood, taken in a trial of the OX40 agonist ivuxolimab. These TCRs come from an adult with an advanced solid tumor such as melanoma, head and neck, liver or kidney cancer.

This chain connects TRBV18 to TRBJ1-2; D gene ambiguous. The CDR3 covers 14 residues. CDR1 is KGHSH and CDR2 is LQKENI in the germline V gene. V was cut by 6 bases and J by 1 base, with 12 bases left in between. In nucleotides, the CDR3 is TGTGCCAGCTCGCCCGACCGGGATAACTATGGCTACACCTTC. Amino acid sequence: CASSPDRDNYGYTF.

The chain combines TRBV30 with TRBJ1-5; D is undetermined. Looked up from germline, CDR1 is GTSNPN and CDR2 is SVGIG (reference sequence). Trimming shortened V by 2 bases and J by 3 bases, and 8 bases separated the two germline ends. The CDR3 is 13 amino acids. The CDR3 nucleotides read TGTGCCTGGAGTCTTGGGTACAATCAGCCCCAGCATTTT. Residues: CAWSLGYNQPQHF.

The chain uses TRBV28 and TRBJ2-1; 9 bases agree with TRBD2. Germline CDR1 reads MDHEN; CDR2 reads SYDVKM. The CDR3 runs to 15 residues. Unmatched junction bases numbered 10, after V lost 8 bases and J lost 5 bases. The CDR3 coding sequence is TGTGCCAGCCGCCGAGCGGGAGGAAGGAACAATGAGCAGTTCTTC. Translated, it gives CASRRAGGRNNEQFF.

The chain links TRBV9 to TRBJ2-1; 8 bases match TRBD2. The germline gives CDR1 SGDLS, CDR2 YYNGEE. The CDR3 sequence is 14 residues long. V was pared by 4 bases and J by 13 bases, with 13 bases of the junction left unmatched. CDR3 nucleotides: TGTGCCAGCAGCCCGCAGCGGGAGTATCGGCATCAGTTCTTC. Amino acids: CASSPQREYRHQFF.

The chain has TRBV4-1 and TRBJ1-2; 7 positions agree with TRBD1. Germline trimming cut 4 bases from V and 4 bases from J; bases unmatched to any gene: 12. Germline V gene data show CDR1 as MGHRA and CDR2 as YSYEKL. This CDR3 is 16 amino acids long. DNA of the CDR3: TGCGCCAGCAGCCGCAACCTCAGGGGGGAACTCTATGGCTACACCTTC. Translating it yields CASSRNLRGELYGYTF.

The chain is built from TRBV4-1 and TRBJ2-1; D unresolved. V gave up 0 bases and J gave up 0 bases, with 18 bases separating them. From germline, CDR1 is MGHRA and CDR2 YSYEKL. This CDR3 has 19 residues. In DNA form, the CDR3 reads TGCGCCAGCAGCCAAGAGACGCACGAGCTACTTGCCTCCTACAATGAGCAGTTCTTC. It is translated as CASSQETHELLASYNEQFF.

V usage is TRBV15 and J usage is TRBJ2-5, with a weak D call TRBD1 (8 bases). This CDR3 contains 14 residues. The germline V and J ends were trimmed by 5 bases and 4 bases, with 14 bases remaining between them. Germline V CDR1 and CDR2: LNHNV, YYDKDF (reference sequence). Here the CDR3 reads CATSGYRGGETQYF. CDR3 DNA: TGTGCCACCAGCGGCTACAGGGGGGGAGAGACCCAGTACTTC.

The chain couples TRBV7-8 to TRBJ2-7, with D tentatively TRBD1 or TRBD2 (5 bases each). Per germline, CDR1 SGHVS and CDR2 FQNEAQ. There are 17 residues in the CDR3. V lost 2 bases and J 11 bases, leaving 28 bases between the germline ends. The CDR3 spells CASSLSPGTAKNMQEYF. CDR3 bases: TGTGCCAGCAGCTTATCGCCAGGGACGGCCAAGAACATGCAAGAGTACTTC.

This rearrangement joins TRBV10-3 to TRBJ2-5, with 7 bases identical to TRBD1. The CDR3 runs to 13 residues. V trimming: 8 bases; J trimming: 0 bases; junction bases outside the gene matches: 3. Germline CDR1 ENHRY, CDR2 SYGVKD. CDR3 sequence: CAIGQANQETQYF. CDR3 DNA sequence: TGTGCCATCGGACAGGCTAACCAAGAGACCCAGTACTTC.

The gene calls are TRBV5-1 and TRBJ1-2; no firm D call. V lost 0 bases and J 0 bases, leaving 12 bases between the germline ends. The CDR3 is 16 residues long. Germline V gene sequence: CDR1 SGHRS, CDR2 YFSETQ. The CDR3 loop reads CASSLAPASANYGYTF. CDR3 coding DNA: TGCGCCAGCAGCTTGGCGCCAGCATCAGCTAACTATGGCTACACCTTC.

This clone showed up just once. The chain links TRBV28 to TRBJ2-5, with TRBD2 matching 9 bases. Unmatched junction bases numbered 9, after V lost 2 bases and J lost 5 bases. Germline CDR1 is MDHEN and CDR2 is SYDVKM. This CDR3 has 16 residues. The CDR3 loop is CASSLRGTSSLETQYF. In nucleotides, the CDR3 is TGTGCCAGCAGTTTACGGGGGACTAGCAGTCTTGAGACCCAGTACTTC. Full variable domain (remainder filled in from reference TRBV28 and TRBJ2-5): DVKVTQSSRYLVKRTGEKVFLECVQDMDHENMFWYRQDPGLGLRLIYFSYDVKMKEKGDIPEGYSVSREKKERFSLILESASTNQTSMYLCASSLRGTSSLETQYFGPGTRLLVL.

The rearrangement uses TRBV7-2 and TRBJ2-2; no definite D call. Germline-derived CDR1 and CDR2 are SGHTA and FQGNSA. The CDR3 runs to 13 residues. With 5 bases removed from V and 8 bases from J, the gap between germline ends came to 12 bases. The CDR3 sequence is CASSTGRRGELFF. The CDR3 DNA follows: TGTGCCAGCAGCACCGGAAGAAGGGGGGAGCTGTTTTTT.

With respect to this clone: The junction differs from germline at one of its ends, possibly a read error. The chain has TRBV7-7 and TRBJ2-3, with 8 bases matching TRBD1. The CDR3 consists of 13 residues. CDR1 and CDR2 (germline): SSHAT, FNYEAQ (reference sequence). CDR3 residues: CASSRTGKDTQYF. The CDR3 nucleotides are TGTGCTAGCAGCAGGACAGGGAAAGATACGCAGTATTTT.

V is TRBV7-2 and J is TRBJ2-7, with unresolved D. V was pared by 2 bases and J by 3 bases, with 11 bases between. Per the germline V gene, CDR1 is SGHTA and CDR2 is FQGNSA. CDR3 length: 14 amino acids. The CDR3 loop is CASSLNPTRYEQYF. In nucleotides, the CDR3 is TGTGCCAGCAGCTTAAACCCGACCCGCTACGAGCAGTACTTC.

The chain links TRBV6-5 to TRBJ2-6; a weak D match, TRBD2 (6 bases). The germline V gene has CDR1 MNHEY and CDR2 SVGAGI. Trimming left V 6 bases short and J 2 bases short, with 11 bases between. The CDR3 sequence is 15 residues long. CDR3 residues: CASRNGGTGANVLTF. DNA for the CDR3: TGTGCCAGCAGAAATGGGGGGACTGGGGCCAACGTCCTGACTTTC.

The CDR3 nucleotides read TGTGCCAGCAGCACCCTAGCGGGAGAAGCATACAATGAGCAGTTCTTC. Residues: CASSTLAGEAYNEQFF. This chain joins TRBV7-2 and TRBJ2-1, with TRBD2 matching 10 bases. Per the germline V gene, CDR1 is SGHTA and CDR2 is FQGNSA. This CDR3 contains 16 residues. With 5 bases clipped from V and 4 bases from J, the junction kept 8 bases outside the gene matches.